This T cell receptor (beta chain) emerged from a study of blood T cell repertoires in COVID-19. Background on the study: There were acute and convalescent COVID-19 samples, and they came from the United States, Italy and Spain. From T cells, B-cell-depleted T cells, or PBMCs came the material, which was cDNA or gDNA.

The CDR3 loop spans 15 amino acids. Trimming took 7 bases from V and 3 from J, leaving 16 bases between them. Germline V lookup: CDR1 LNHDA, CDR2 SQIVND (reference sequence). Per the original methods: Amplification of reference gene primers provided the estimated nucleated cell counts. The assay was immunoSEQ multiplex PCR, and TCRdb's table has in-frame clones only and misses some. D and trimming come from the DNA, and the V and J calls and clone size come from that table. The sample holds approximately 170,000 clones; about nine tenths are singletons and the top ten take about 1.1%. This clonotype was sampled from a young man with acute or convalescent COVID-19. The specimen sequenced was peripheral blood. The chain recombines TRBV19 with TRBJ2-1; D is possibly TRBD1 (6 bases). CDR3 region: CASKSTGILYNEQFF. CDR3 sequence (DNA): TGTGCCAGTAAGTCCACAGGGATTCTCTACAATGAGCAGTTCTTC.